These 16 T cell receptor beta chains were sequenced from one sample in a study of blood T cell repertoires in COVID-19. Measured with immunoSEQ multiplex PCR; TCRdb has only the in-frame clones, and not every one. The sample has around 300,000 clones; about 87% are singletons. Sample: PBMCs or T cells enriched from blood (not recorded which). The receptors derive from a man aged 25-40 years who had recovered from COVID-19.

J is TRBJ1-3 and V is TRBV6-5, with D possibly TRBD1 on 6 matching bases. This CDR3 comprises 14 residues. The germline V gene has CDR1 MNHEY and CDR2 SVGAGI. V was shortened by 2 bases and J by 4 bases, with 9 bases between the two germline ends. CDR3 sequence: CASSYRTGGNTIYF. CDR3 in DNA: TGTGCCAGCAGTTACCGAACAGGGGGAAACACCATATATTTT.

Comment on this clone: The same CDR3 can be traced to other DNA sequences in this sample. The CDR3 region has the DNA TGTGCCAGCAGCTTAAGGGGCGACACTGAAGCTTTCTTT. Its translation: CASSLRGDTEAFF. The rearrangement uses TRBV7-3 and TRBJ1-1; tentatively, D is TRBD1 (5 bases). The CDR3 contains 13 residues. V was clipped by 1 base and J by 3 bases, with 6 bases between them. Germline CDR1 reads SGHTA; CDR2 reads FQGTGA.

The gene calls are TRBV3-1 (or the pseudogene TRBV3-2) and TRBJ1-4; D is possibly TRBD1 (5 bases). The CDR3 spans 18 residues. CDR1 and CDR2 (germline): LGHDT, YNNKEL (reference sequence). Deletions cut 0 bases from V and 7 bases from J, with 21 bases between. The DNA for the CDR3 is TGTGCCAGCAGCCAAGAATGGTCTCGGGGGGTCCGAAGTGAAAAACTGTTTTTT. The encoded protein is CASSQEWSRGVRSEKLFF.

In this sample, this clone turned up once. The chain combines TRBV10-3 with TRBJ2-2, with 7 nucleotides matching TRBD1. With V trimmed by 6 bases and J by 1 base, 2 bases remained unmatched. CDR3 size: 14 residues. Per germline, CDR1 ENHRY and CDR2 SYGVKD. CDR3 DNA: TGTGCCATCAGAGGGACAGAGAACACCGGGGAGCTGTTTTTT. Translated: CAIRGTENTGELFF.

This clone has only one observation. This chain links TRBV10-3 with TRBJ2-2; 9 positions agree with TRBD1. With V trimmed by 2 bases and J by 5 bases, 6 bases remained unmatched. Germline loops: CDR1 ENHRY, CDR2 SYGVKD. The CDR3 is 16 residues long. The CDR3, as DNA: TGTGCCATCAGTGAGACCTGGACAGGGGTGACCGGGGAGCTGTTTTTT. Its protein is CAISETWTGVTGELFF.

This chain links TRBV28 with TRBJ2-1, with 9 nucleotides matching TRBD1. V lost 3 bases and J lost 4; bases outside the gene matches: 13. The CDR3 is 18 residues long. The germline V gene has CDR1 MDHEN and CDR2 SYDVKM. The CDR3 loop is CASSFGQGMRRLYNEQFF. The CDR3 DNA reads TGTGCCAGCAGTTTCGGACAGGGGATGAGAAGGCTATACAATGAGCAGTTCTTC.

The CDR3: CASSDPGRGEVDGYTF. Written as DNA, the CDR3 is TGCGCCAGCAGCGACCCCGGCAGGGGGGAGGTAGACGGCTACACCTTC. V and J are TRBV5-1 and TRBJ1-2, with TRBD1 matching 7 bases. Germline lookup yields CDR1 SGHRS and CDR2 YFSETQ. J gave up 8 bases and V 4 bases, and 17 bases lay outside the gene matches. CDR3 length: 16 amino acids. The full variable domain, with the rest looked up from reference TRBV5-1 and TRBJ1-2, is KAGVTQTPRYLIKTRGQQVTLSCSPISGHRSVSWYQQTPGQGLQFLFEYFSETQRNKGNFPGRFSGRQFSNSRSEMNVSTLELGDSALYLCASSDPGRGEVDGYTFGSGTRLTVV.

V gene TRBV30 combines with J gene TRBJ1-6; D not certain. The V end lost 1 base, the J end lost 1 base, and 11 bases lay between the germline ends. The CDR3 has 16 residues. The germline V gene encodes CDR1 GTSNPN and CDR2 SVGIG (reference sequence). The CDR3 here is CAWSEAIRSYNSPLHF. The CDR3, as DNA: TGTGCCTGGAGTGAAGCGATCCGTTCCTATAATTCACCCCTCCACTTT.

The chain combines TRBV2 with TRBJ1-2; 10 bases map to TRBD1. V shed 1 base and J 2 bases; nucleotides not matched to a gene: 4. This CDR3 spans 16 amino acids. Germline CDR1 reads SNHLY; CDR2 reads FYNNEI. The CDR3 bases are TGTGCCAGCAGTGAAGGAGGGGGACAGGGGAACTATGGCTACACCTTC. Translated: CASSEGGGQGNYGYTF. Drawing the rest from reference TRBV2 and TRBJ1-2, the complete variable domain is EPEVTQTPSHQVTQMGQEVILRCVPISNHLYFYWYRQILGQKVEFLVSFYNNEISEKSEIFDDQFSVERPDGSNFTLKIRSTKLEDSAMYFCASSEGGGQGNYGYTFGSGTRLTVV.

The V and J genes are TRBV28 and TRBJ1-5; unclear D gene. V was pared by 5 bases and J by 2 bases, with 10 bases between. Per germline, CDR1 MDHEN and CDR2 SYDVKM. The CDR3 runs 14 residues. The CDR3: CASSTHSGNQPQHF. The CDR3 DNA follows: TGTGCCAGCAGTACGCATAGTGGCAATCAGCCCCAGCATTTT.

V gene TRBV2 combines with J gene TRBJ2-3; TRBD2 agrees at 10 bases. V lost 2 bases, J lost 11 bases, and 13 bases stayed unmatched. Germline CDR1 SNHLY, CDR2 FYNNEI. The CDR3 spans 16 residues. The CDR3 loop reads CASSESASGGLIRQYF. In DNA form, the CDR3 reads TGTGCCAGCAGTGAATCGGCTAGCGGGGGCCTAATAAGGCAGTATTTT.

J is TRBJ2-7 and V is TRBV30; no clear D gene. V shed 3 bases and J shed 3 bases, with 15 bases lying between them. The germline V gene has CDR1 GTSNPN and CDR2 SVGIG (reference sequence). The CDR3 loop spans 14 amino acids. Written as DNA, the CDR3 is TGTGCCTGGAGCCTCGGAGTTTTGGGCTACGAGCAGTACTTC. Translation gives CAWSLGVLGYEQYF.

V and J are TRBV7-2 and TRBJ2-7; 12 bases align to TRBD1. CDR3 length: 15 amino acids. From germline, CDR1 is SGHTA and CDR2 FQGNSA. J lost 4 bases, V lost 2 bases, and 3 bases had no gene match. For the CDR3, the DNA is TGTGCCAGCAGCTTAACGGGACAGGGGGCATACGAGCAGTACTTC. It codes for CASSLTGQGAYEQYF.

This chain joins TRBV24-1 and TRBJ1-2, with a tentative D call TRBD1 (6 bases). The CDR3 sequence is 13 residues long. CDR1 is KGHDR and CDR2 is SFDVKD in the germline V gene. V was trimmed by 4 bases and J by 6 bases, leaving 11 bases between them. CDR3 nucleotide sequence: TGTGCCACCAGTGAATCCCACAGGGATGGCTACACCTTC. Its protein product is CATSESHRDGYTF.

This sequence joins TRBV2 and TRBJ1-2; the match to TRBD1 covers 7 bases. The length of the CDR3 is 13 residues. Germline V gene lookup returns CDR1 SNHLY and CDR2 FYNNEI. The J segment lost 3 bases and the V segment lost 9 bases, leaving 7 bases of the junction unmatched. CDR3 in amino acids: CASSTGFDYGYTF. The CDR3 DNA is TGTGCCAGTTCGACAGGGTTTGACTATGGCTACACCTTC.

DNA for the CDR3: TGTGCCAGCAGTCAACAGGGTTCGAACACTGAAGCTTTCTTT. Its protein product is CASSQQGSNTEAFF. V and J are TRBV16 and TRBJ1-1, with D possibly matching TRBD1 (6 bases). V gave up 6 bases and J gave up 1 base, with 12 bases separating them. This CDR3 has 14 residues. The germline V gene has CDR1 KGHSY and CDR2 FQNENV.